This record concerns one T cell receptor beta chain sequence. Repertoires were generated with immunoSEQ multiplex PCR, while TCRdb's copy carries only in-frame clones and drops some. The sample shows around 120,000 clones, 85% to 95% of them seen only once. This record comes from a study of control samples from healthy donors and cancer patients. The V gene lost 4 bases and the J gene lost 2 bases, with 6 bases spanning the gap. Germline assignment: CDR1 KGHDR and CDR2 SFDVKD. CDR3 size: 13 residues. The sequence came from a man under 40 in good health. This chain uses TRBV24-1 with TRBJ2-3; D call uncertain. The sample comprised blood. CDR3 region: CATSDPFTDTQYF. The CDR3 coding sequence is TGTGCCACCAGTGACCCGTTCACAGATACGCAGTATTTT.